The rows below give T cell receptor beta chains drawn from one sample of a study of CD8+CD57+ T cells in acquired aplastic anemia. TCRdb reprocessed the reads via MiXCR and lists one record per CDR3 protein. This table holds fewer than 200,000 distinct CDR3 sequences, approximately 44% found once. What was sequenced was sorted CD4+, CD8+, or CD8+CD57+ T cells (not recorded which) from PBMCs. All receptors come from a human donor in good health. Each CDR3 is given with its conserved first and last residue. D genes are given only for firm matches. Clone size, where shown, is once, few, many, or a class for clones that have expanded.

clone size	D gene	CDR3 length	V gene	J gene	CDR3 DNA	CDR3 protein
.	.	14	TRBV25-1	TRBJ1-1	TGTGCCAGCAGCTTGCCCACAGGGAACACTGAAGCTTTCTTT	CASSLPTGNTEAFF
once	.	14	TRBV5-1	TRBJ2-7	TGCGCCAGCAGCCTCTCTGGGAGATCCTACGAGCAGTACTTC	CASSLSGRSYEQYF
.	.	13	TRBV29-1	TRBJ2-2	TGCAGCGCCGACTCCACCCTGGGCGGGGAGCTGTTTTTT	CSADSTLGGELFF
.	.	15	TRBV6-1	TRBJ1-2	TGTGCCAGCAGGTCCAGTGGAAAAGCTAACTATAGCTACACCTTC	CASRSSGKANYSYTF
many	.	15	TRBV7-2	TRBJ1-2	TGTGCCAGCAGCCCACAGGGCCTAGGGGGCTATGGCTACACCTTC	CASSPQGLGGYGYTF
many	TRBD2	16	TRBV19	TRBJ2-3	TGTGCCAGTAGTGTCCGCTCAAGCGGGGGGACAGATACGCAGTATTTT	CASSVRSSGGTDTQYF
many	TRBD1	14	TRBV14	TRBJ2-7	TGTGCCAGCAGCCAACCGGGACAGAGCTACGAGCAGTACTTC	CASSQPGQSYEQYF
.	.	13	TRBV7-2	TRBJ2-5	TGTGCCAGCAGCGATTTCGCAGAAGAGACCCAGTACTTC	CASSDFAEETQYF
many	.	17	TRBV4-3	TRBJ2-2	TGCGCCAGCAGCCAAGATCTGGCAGGGGACCGGACCGGGGAGCTGTTTTTT	CASSQDLAGDRTGELFF
many	.	15	TRBV6-1	TRBJ2-3	TGTGCCAGCAGTACCAGGAGCGGGAGCACAGATACGCAGTATTTT	CASSTRSGSTDTQYF
.	.	14	TRBV19	TRBJ2-5	TGTGCCAGTAGTCAGGGAGGTCTGGCAGAGACCCAGTACTTC	CASSQGGLAETQYF
.	.	13	TRBV7-7	TRBJ2-5	TGTGCCAGCAGCTTCCGAATCCAAGAGACCCAGTACTTC	CASSFRIQETQYF
few	TRBD2	16	TRBV11-1	TRBJ2-3	TGTGCCAGCAGCTTAGACACTAGCGGGATAGCAGATACGCAGTATTTT	CASSLDTSGIADTQYF
.	.	15	TRBV20-1	TRBJ2-7	TGCAGTGCTACTTTCATCGCTGGACTAACCCTCGAGCAGTACTTC	CSATFIAGLTLEQYF
few	.	12	TRBV10-3	TRBJ2-7	TGTGCCATCAGCCAGACAGTCTACGAGCAGTACTTC	CAISQTVYEQYF
once	.	13	TRBV2	TRBJ1-6	TGTGCCAGCAGTGTGGACACTAATTCACCCCTCCACTTT	CASSVDTNSPLHF
.	TRBD1	15	TRBV6-1	TRBJ1-5	TGTGCCAGCAGGCGACAGGGGCCGAGCAATCAGCCCCAGCATTTT	CASRRQGPSNQPQHF
many	TRBD1	14	TRBV5-1	TRBJ2-5	TGCGCCAGCAGCAGGGGACAGCCTCAAGAGACCCAGTACTTC	CASSRGQPQETQYF
many	TRBD2	17	TRBV25-1	TRBJ2-1	TGTGCCAGCAGTGAATACGGTGCGGGAGGCTCCTACAATGAGCAGTTCTTC	CASSEYGAGGSYNEQFF
.	.	13	TRBV30	TRBJ1-1	TGTGCCTGGAGTGTACTCATGGGGACTGAAGCTCTCTTT	CAWSVLMGTEALF
many	.	13	TRBV29-1	TRBJ1-4	TGCAGCGTTCTGGGGGGTGTTAATGAAAAACTGTTTTTT	CSVLGGVNEKLFF
.	.	14	TRBV19	TRBJ1-1	TGTGCCAGTAAAGCCCCAGGCGGAGGCTACGAAGCTTTCTTT	CASKAPGGGYEAFF
.	.	13	TRBV5-4	TRBJ2-7	TGTGCCAGCAGGTACCGGGGCAGCTCCGAGCAGTACTTC	CASRYRGSSEQYF
.	.	16	TRBV4-1	TRBJ1-1	TGCGCCAGCAGCCAAGGGGGGAATTGGGGGAACACTGAAGCTTTCTTT	CASSQGGNWGNTEAFF
.	.	14	TRBV5-1	TRBJ1-3	TGCGCCAGCAGCTTGGGACAGAATGGAAACACCATATATTTT	CASSLGQNGNTIYF
many	.	12	TRBV19	TRBJ2-2	TGTGCCAGTAGTTTCCTCACCGGGGAGCTGTTTTTT	CASSFLTGELFF
.	.	12	TRBV10-3	TRBJ1-6	TGTGCCATCAGTGAGTCGACCCCACCCCTCCACTTT	CAISESTPPLHF
many	TRBD2	15	TRBV6-6	TRBJ2-3	TGTGCCAGCAGTTATCGGACTAGCGGGGTAGATACGCAGTATTTT	CASSYRTSGVDTQYF
.	.	15	TRBV20-1	TRBJ1-6	TGCAGTGCTATAGTCGGGGGGCGAACTAATTCACCCCTCCACTTT	CSAIVGGRTNSPLHF